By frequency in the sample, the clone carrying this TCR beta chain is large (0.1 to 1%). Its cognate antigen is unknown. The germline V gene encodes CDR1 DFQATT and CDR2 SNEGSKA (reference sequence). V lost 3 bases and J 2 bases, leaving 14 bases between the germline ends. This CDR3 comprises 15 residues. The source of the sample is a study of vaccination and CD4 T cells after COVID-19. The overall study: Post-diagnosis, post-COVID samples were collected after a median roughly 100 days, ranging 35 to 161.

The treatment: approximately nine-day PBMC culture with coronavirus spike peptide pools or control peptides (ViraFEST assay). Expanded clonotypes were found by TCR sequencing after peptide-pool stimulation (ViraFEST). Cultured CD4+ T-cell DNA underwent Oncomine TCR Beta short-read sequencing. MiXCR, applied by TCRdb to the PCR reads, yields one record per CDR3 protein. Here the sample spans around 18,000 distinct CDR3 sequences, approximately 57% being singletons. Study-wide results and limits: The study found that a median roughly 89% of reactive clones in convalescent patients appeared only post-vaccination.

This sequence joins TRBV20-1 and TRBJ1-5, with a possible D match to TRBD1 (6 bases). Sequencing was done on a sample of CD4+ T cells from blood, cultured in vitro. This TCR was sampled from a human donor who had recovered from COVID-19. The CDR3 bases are TGCAGTGCTAGGGCAGGGGTAATTGGCAATCAGCCCCAGCATTTT. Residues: CSARAGVIGNQPQHF.